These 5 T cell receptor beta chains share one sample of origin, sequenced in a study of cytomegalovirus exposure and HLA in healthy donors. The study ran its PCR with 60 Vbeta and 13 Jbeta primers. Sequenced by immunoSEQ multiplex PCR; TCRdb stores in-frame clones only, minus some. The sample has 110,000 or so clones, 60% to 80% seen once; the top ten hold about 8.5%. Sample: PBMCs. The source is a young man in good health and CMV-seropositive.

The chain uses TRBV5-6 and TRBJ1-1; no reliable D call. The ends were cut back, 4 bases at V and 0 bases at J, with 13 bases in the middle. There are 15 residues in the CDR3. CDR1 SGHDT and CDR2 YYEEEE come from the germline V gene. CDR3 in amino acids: CASSPLEPLNTEAFF. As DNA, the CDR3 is TGTGCCAGCAGCCCCCTTGAGCCTCTGAACACTGAAGCTTTCTTT.

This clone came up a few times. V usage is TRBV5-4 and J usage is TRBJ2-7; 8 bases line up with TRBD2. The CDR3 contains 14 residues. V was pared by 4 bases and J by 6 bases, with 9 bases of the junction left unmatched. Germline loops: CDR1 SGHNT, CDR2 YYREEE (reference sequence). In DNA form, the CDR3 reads TGTGCCAGCAGCCTAGGACTAGCTTTCGCCGAGCAGTACTTC. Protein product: CASSLGLAFAEQYF.

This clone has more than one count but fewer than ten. CDR3: CASSYLGTVEQYF. CDR3 sequence (DNA): TGTGCCAGCAGTTACCTCGGGACAGTCGAGCAGTACTTC. The genes are TRBV6-5 and TRBJ2-7; TRBD1 agrees at 7 bases. The CDR3 has 13 residues. From germline, CDR1 is MNHEY and CDR2 SVGAGI. The trim removed 2 bases at V and 6 bases at J, leaving 4 bases unmatched.

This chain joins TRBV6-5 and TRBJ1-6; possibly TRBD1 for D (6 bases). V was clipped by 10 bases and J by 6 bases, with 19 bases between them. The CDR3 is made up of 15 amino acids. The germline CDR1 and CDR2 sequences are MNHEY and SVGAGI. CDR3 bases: TGTGCCATCGCGGCCAGGGGTCCTGGTAATTCACCCCTCCACTTT. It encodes CAIAARGPGNSPLHF.

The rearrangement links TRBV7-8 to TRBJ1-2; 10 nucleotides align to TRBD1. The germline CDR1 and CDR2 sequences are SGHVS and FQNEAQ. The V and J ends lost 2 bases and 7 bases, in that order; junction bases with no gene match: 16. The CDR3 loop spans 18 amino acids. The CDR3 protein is CASSLRGTGVGSGSGYTF. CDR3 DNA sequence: TGTGCCAGCAGCTTACGCGGGACAGGGGTCGGATCCGGGTCTGGCTACACCTTC.